Each of the 31 T cell receptor beta chains below was sequenced from the same sample in a study of T cells in Graves' hyperthyroidism and ophthalmopathy. Amplification of TCR beta CDR3 regions was performed using RNA transcripts as template. RT-PCR in the first round (using the HTBI primer set) targeted the TCR CDR3. MiXCR, run by TCRdb on the multiplex PCR reads, gives a single entry per CDR3 protein. Found here are some 620,000 distinct CDR3 sequences, 15% to 20% of them singletons; the top ten hold over 3.5%. Material for sequencing was blood. The receptors shown here come from a woman in her twenties or thirties with Graves' hyperthyroidism.

The rearrangement joins TRBV7-8 to TRBJ2-1, with TRBD2 matching over 11 bases. This CDR3 region has 19 residues. V lost 5 bases to trimming and J lost 5 bases; unmatched junction nucleotides: 17. CDR1 is SGHVS and CDR2 is FQNEAQ in the germline V gene. The CDR3 loop is CASSLRYITGTSGHNEQFF. The CDR3, as DNA: TGTGCCAGCAGCCTTAGATATATTACCGGGACTAGCGGTCACAATGAGCAGTTCTTC.

The chain combines TRBV30 with TRBJ1-1; a weak D match, TRBD1 (5 bases). V was clipped by 4 bases and J by 1 base, with 10 bases between them. The CDR3 length is 13 residues. Germline loops: CDR1 GTSNPN, CDR2 SVGIG (reference sequence). The CDR3 loop is CAWMAGRNTEAFF. As DNA, the CDR3 is TGTGCCTGGATGGCAGGGCGGAACACTGAAGCTTTCTTT.

The chain carries TRBV2 and TRBJ2-3; 11 bases fit TRBD2. The CDR3 spans 16 residues. V shed 4 bases and J 3 bases; nucleotides not matched to a gene: 6. Germline lookup yields CDR1 SNHLY and CDR2 FYNNEI. CDR3 loop: CASSGPGLAVTDTQYF. For the CDR3, the DNA is TGTGCCAGCAGTGGACCGGGACTAGCGGTTACAGATACGCAGTATTTT. Supplemented by reference TRBV2 and TRBJ2-3, the full variable domain reads EPEVTQTPSHQVTQMGQEVILRCVPISNHLYFYWYRQILGQKVEFLVSFYNNEISEKSEIFDDQFSVERPDGSNFTLKIRSTKLEDSAMYFCASSGPGLAVTDTQYFGPGTRLTVL.

The chain employs TRBV11-3 and TRBJ2-7, with 7 bases fitting TRBD2. The J segment lost 5 bases and the V segment lost 3 bases, leaving 4 bases of the junction unmatched. The CDR3 totals 13 residues. The germline V gene encodes CDR1 SGHNT and CDR2 YENEEA. The CDR3 reads CASSFGAGDEQYF. The CDR3 DNA reads as TGTGCCAGCAGCTTCGGGGCGGGAGACGAGCAGTACTTC.

In this sample, this clonotype turned up a few times. The chain combines TRBV3-1 with TRBJ1-2, with TRBD1 as a possible D gene (5 bases). V was cut by 4 bases and J by 0 bases, with 15 bases left in between. CDR3 length: 16 amino acids. The germline gives CDR1 LGHDT, CDR2 YNNKEL (reference sequence). Here the CDR3 DNA reads TGTGCCAGCAGCCCCCATCGGACACAGTCTAACTATGGCTACACCTTC. Its protein is CASSPHRTQSNYGYTF.

V and J are TRBV28 and TRBJ2-3, with TRBD2 identical over 11 bases. Germline lookup yields CDR1 MDHEN and CDR2 SYDVKM. V lost 2 bases, J lost 2 bases, and 6 bases stayed unmatched. There are 17 residues in the CDR3. The CDR3 loop reads CASSLPHSGRVTDTQYF. Here the CDR3 DNA reads TGTGCCAGCAGTTTACCCCATAGCGGGAGGGTCACAGATACGCAGTATTTT.

This clonotype was seen more than once but under ten times. The rearrangement uses TRBV4-1 and TRBJ2-1; weak D call: TRBD2 (5 bases). The CDR3 is 12 residues long. Germline V CDR1 and CDR2: MGHRA, YSYEKL. Trimming stripped 0 bases from V and 12 bases from J, with 9 bases between. CDR3 bases: TGCGCCAGCAGCCAAGACAGCGGAGCGCAGTTCTTC. It encodes CASSQDSGAQFF.

As for this clonotype: A much larger clonotype is one base distant, so this may be a read error. In DNA form, the CDR3 reads TGTGCCAGCCAGGACAGGAACTCTGGAAACACCACATATTTT. As protein: CASQDRNSGNTTYF. V and J are TRBV28 and TRBJ1-3; 7 nucleotides align to TRBD1. The germline V gene has CDR1 MDHEN and CDR2 SYDVKM. The CDR3 contains 14 residues. The entire variable domain, with the rest obtained from reference TRBV28 and TRBJ1-3, is as follows: DVKVTQSSRYLVKRTGEKVFLECVQDMDHENMFWYRQDPGLGLRLIYFSYDVKMKEKGDIPEGYSVSREKKERFSLILESASTNQTSMYLCASQDRNSGNTTYFGEGSWLTVV.

This clonotype was observed many times. The chain uses TRBV27 and TRBJ2-7; TRBD1 agrees at 8 bases. The V gene's germline CDR1 is MNHEY and CDR2 SMNVEV (reference sequence). V was pared by 5 bases and J by 6 bases, with 6 bases of the junction left unmatched. The CDR3 length is 13 residues. Written as DNA, the CDR3 is TGTGCCAGCAGTCGATCGACAGGGGCCGAGCAGTACTTC. This sequence encodes CASSRSTGAEQYF.

This clonotype has a handful of counts. This chain links TRBV10-3 with TRBJ2-3, with no clear D. This CDR3 has 11 residues. Per the germline V gene, CDR1 is ENHRY and CDR2 is SYGVKD. V was trimmed by 10 bases and J by 8 bases, leaving 13 bases between them. Here the CDR3 reads CATRVGGTQYF. In DNA, the CDR3 is TGTGCCACCCGAGTGGGCGGTACGCAGTATTTT.

This clonotype was seen repeatedly, ten times or more. CDR3: CASSLAGKKYSYEQYF. The CDR3 DNA follows: TGTGCCAGCAGCTTAGCCGGGAAGAAGTACTCCTACGAGCAGTACTTC. J is TRBJ2-7 and V is TRBV7-2, with TRBD2 as a possible D gene (5 bases). CDR3 length equals 16 residues. Trimming stripped 0 bases from V and 0 bases from J, with 12 bases between. CDR1 SGHTA and CDR2 FQGNSA come from the germline V gene.

The sample holds a few counts of this clonotype. The chain is built from TRBV6-1 and TRBJ1-2; a weak D match, TRBD1 (5 bases). The CDR3 runs to 14 residues. V was trimmed by 5 bases and J by 6 bases, leaving 16 bases between them. The germline CDR1 and CDR2 sequences are MNHNS and SASEGT. The CDR3 coding sequence is TGTGCCAGCAGTTACGACACAGGCCTAGATGGCTACACCTTC. It translates to CASSYDTGLDGYTF.

Remarks on this clonotype: A much larger clone is a single base away; this may be a read error. This chain links TRBV20-1 with TRBJ2-7; D is possibly TRBD2 (6 bases). Germline-derived CDR1 and CDR2 are DFQATT and SNEGSKA (reference sequence). This CDR3 is built from 15 residues. The CDR3 DNA is TGCAGTGCTAACATAGGGGAGGCGGGTGGGTACGAGCAGCACTTC. Protein: CSANIGEAGGYEQHF.

In this sample, this clonotype turned up many times. V and J are TRBV30 and TRBJ2-7; D ambiguous. The germline V and J ends were trimmed by 6 bases and 3 bases, with 9 bases remaining between them. The CDR3 runs to 11 residues. CDR1 is GTSNPN, CDR2 SVGIG, per germline (reference sequence). The chain's CDR3 is CACRPGYEQYF. The CDR3 DNA reads TGTGCCTGTCGACCCGGCTACGAGCAGTACTTC.

This clonotype came up many times. The V call is TRBV20-1, the J call TRBJ2-7, with 9 bases identical to TRBD2. Germline CDR1 and CDR2: DFQATT and SNEGSKA (reference sequence). V lost 2 bases, J lost 6 bases, and 8 bases stayed unmatched. The CDR3 totals 14 residues. The CDR3 DNA follows: TGCAGTGCTAGACGCGGGAGGGCCGATGGCGAGCAGTACTTC. Its translation is CSARRGRADGEQYF.

With respect to this clonotype: A much larger clone lies a single base off, so this may be a read error. The chain is built from TRBV6-1 and TRBJ1-1, with D possibly TRBD1 on 6 matching bases. The V end was cut by 6 bases, the J end by 4 bases, with 15 bases between. CDR3 length: 14 amino acids. The germline V gene encodes CDR1 MNHNS and CDR2 SASEGT. The CDR3 DNA reads as TGTGCCAGCAGACCCCGGGACATGTCCACTGAAGCTTTCTTT. This sequence encodes CASRPRDMSTEAFF.

The rearrangement joins TRBV6-1 to TRBJ2-1; 8 bases map to TRBD1. The V gene's germline CDR1 is MNHNS and CDR2 SASEGT. The V and J ends lost 6 bases and 0 bases, in that order; junction bases with no gene match: 4. The CDR3 length is 15 residues. The CDR3 protein is CASSTTGDSYNEQFF. DNA for the CDR3: TGTGCCAGCAGCACGACAGGGGACTCCTACAATGAGCAGTTCTTC.

The chain is built from TRBV14 and TRBJ2-5; 10 nucleotides align to TRBD1. The CDR3 has 15 residues. CDR1 is SGHDN and CDR2 is FVKESK in the germline V gene. Trimming took 0 bases from V and 5 from J; bases not matched to a gene: 3. As DNA, the CDR3 is TGTGCCAGCAGCCAAGATCGACAGGGGGCTGAGACCCAGTACTTC. Translating it yields CASSQDRQGAETQYF.

The gene calls are TRBV19 and TRBJ1-4; 9 nucleotides line up with TRBD1. The CDR3 totals 15 residues. Unmatched junction bases numbered 6, after V lost 5 bases and J lost 5 bases. In germline, CDR1 is LNHDA, CDR2 SQIVND (reference sequence). CDR3: CASSSPTGGNEKLFF. The CDR3 nucleotides are TGTGCCAGTAGTTCGCCGACAGGGGGAAATGAAAAACTGTTTTTT.

This chain uses TRBV20-1 with TRBJ1-5, with 9 bases fitting TRBD1. V trimming: 5 bases; J trimming: 3 bases; junction bases outside the gene matches: 11. Per germline, CDR1 DFQATT and CDR2 SNEGSKA (reference sequence). The CDR3 totals 16 residues. The CDR3 here is CSAHDRYRGLNQPQHF. The CDR3 DNA reads as TGCAGTGCTCACGACCGGTACAGGGGGCTCAATCAGCCCCAGCATTTT.

This clonotype has only a few counts. V gene TRBV9 combines with J gene TRBJ1-5; no reliable D call. Looked up from germline, CDR1 is SGDLS and CDR2 is YYNGEE. This CDR3 has 16 amino acids. Trimming left V 2 bases short and J 0 bases short, with 12 bases between. DNA of the CDR3: TGTGCCAGCAGCGTCAGGCACAGATATAGCAATCAGCCCCAGCATTTT. Protein sequence: CASSVRHRYSNQPQHF.

The chain uses TRBV7-2 and TRBJ2-2; a weak D match, TRBD2 (6 bases). Germline CDR1 SGHTA, CDR2 FQGNSA. V was pared by 4 bases and J by 4 bases, with 19 bases between. The CDR3 spans 17 residues. The CDR3 coding sequence is TGTGCCAGCAGCTCAAAAGGTGGGAGGTATCGCACCGGGGAGCTGTTTTTT. Amino acids: CASSSKGGRYRTGELFF.

The J gene is TRBJ1-5, the V gene TRBV12-3 or TRBV12-4; the D gene is possibly TRBD1 (5 bases). This CDR3 spans 16 amino acids. V lost 1 base, J lost 8 bases, and 18 bases lay in between. The CDR3 DNA reads as TGTGCCAGCAGTTTAGGGGTTGGCAGGGTACGCGAGCCCCAGCATTTT. Amino acid sequence: CASSLGVGRVREPQHF.

The chain is built from TRBV5-1 and TRBJ1-2; the D is unclear. Germline V CDR1 and CDR2: SGHRS, YFSETQ. The CDR3 length is 14 residues. V lost 4 bases, J lost 4 bases, and 14 bases lay in between. In nucleotides, the CDR3 is TGCGCCAGCAGCCAAGAGAATAGTTTCTATGGCTACACCTTC. The encoded protein is CASSQENSFYGYTF.

This clonotype was found a few times. The chain carries TRBV7-9 and TRBJ1-2; D might be TRBD1 (6 bases). The CDR3 is 16 residues long. The germline gives CDR1 SEHNR, CDR2 FQNEAQ (reference sequence). V was trimmed by 3 bases and J by 0 bases, leaving 14 bases between them. CDR3 sequence: CASSFNPWTANYGYTF. The CDR3 nucleotides are TGTGCCAGCAGCTTCAACCCGTGGACAGCTAACTATGGCTACACCTTC.

CDR3 DNA sequence: TGTGCCAGCAGTAAAGCGGGTTCGGTGAGCGAGCAGTTCTTC. Its translation: CASSKAGSVSEQFF. This chain connects TRBV25-1 to TRBJ2-1; possibly TRBD2 for D (6 bases). The V end was cut by 5 bases, the J end by 10 bases, with 18 bases between. Germline V gives CDR1 MGHDK, CDR2 SYGVNS. The CDR3 runs 14 residues.

This chain connects TRBV27 to TRBJ2-7; D is perhaps TRBD2 (5 bases). The CDR3 covers 11 residues. Trimming removed 7 bases from V and 2 bases from J, with 6 bases in between. Germline-derived CDR1 and CDR2 are MNHEY and SMNVEV (reference sequence). CDR3 coding DNA: TGTGCCAGCAAGGGAGCCTACGAGCAGTACTTC. Translated, it gives CASKGAYEQYF.

This clonotype was recorded a few times. This sequence joins TRBV18 and TRBJ1-5, with D maybe TRBD1 (6 bases). The CDR3 loop spans 13 amino acids. The V gene's germline CDR1 is KGHSH and CDR2 LQKENI. V lost 2 bases and J 7 bases, leaving 9 bases between the germline ends. In nucleotides, the CDR3 is TGTGCCAGCTCACCAGGGGGGCGGCAGCCCCAGCATTTT. Its protein is CASSPGGRQPQHF.

This clonotype was recorded at least ten times. The V and J genes are TRBV28 and TRBJ2-5, with 7 bases matching TRBD1. J was trimmed by 1 base and V by 5 bases; bases with no gene match: 10. The V gene's germline CDR1 is MDHEN and CDR2 SYDVKM. This CDR3 has 16 residues. This CDR3 is CASSRTLGQPQETQYF. CDR3 DNA: TGTGCCAGCAGTCGAACCCTGGGACAGCCCCAAGAGACCCAGTACTTC.

This sequence joins TRBV9 and TRBJ2-2; D is possibly TRBD1 (5 bases). V lost 1 base and J lost 3, with 10 bases in between. The germline gives CDR1 SGDLS, CDR2 YYNGEE. CDR3 length equals 15 residues. The CDR3 DNA reads TGTGCCAGCAGCGTAACAGGCTCCTACACCGGGGAGCTGTTTTTT. Encoded protein: CASSVTGSYTGELFF. The full variable domain, in which reference TRBV9 and TRBJ2-2 provide the parts outside the CDR3, is DSGVTQTPKHLITATGQRVTLRCSPRSGDLSVYWYQQSLDQGLQFLIQYYNGEERAKGNILERFSAQQFPDLHSELNLSSLELGDSALYFCASSVTGSYTGELFFGEGSRLTVL.

This clonotype was picked up a small number of times. V gene TRBV6-5 combines with J gene TRBJ2-1; D uncertain. The CDR3 runs 11 residues. V was shortened by 1 base and J by 10 bases, with 5 bases between the two germline ends. Germline V gene sequence: CDR1 MNHEY, CDR2 SVGAGI. The CDR3 DNA reads TGTGCCAGCAGTTACTTGGAAGAGCAGTTCTTC. Protein: CASSYLEEQFF.